The 29 T cell receptor beta chains in this list originate from one sample, sequenced in a study of patients and donors after allogeneic stem cell transplantation. TCRdb called the RT-PCR reads again in MiXCR, with one record for every CDR3 protein. The sample lists 800,000 to 1,000,000 distinct CDR3 sequences, 15% to 20% occurring once. Sequencing was performed on blood, either unsorted or a sorted T cell fraction (not recorded which). Source of these receptors: a human donor who was either an allogeneic HSCT recipient or a stem cell or donor lymphocyte infusion donor (not recorded which). It is not recorded whose cells these are; they may come from a transplant donor.

This chain links TRBV11-2 with TRBJ2-3; 7 bases line up with TRBD2. Germline CDR1 SGHAT, CDR2 FQNNGV. The trim removed 5 bases at V and 5 bases at J, leaving 22 bases unmatched. The CDR3 contains 19 residues. The CDR3: CASSTMGYRGGGGEDTQYF. For the CDR3, the DNA is TGTGCCAGCAGCACAATGGGGTATCGGGGCGGGGGAGGTGAAGATACGCAGTATTTT.

This clonotype was seen repeatedly, ten times or more. The V call is TRBV27, the J call TRBJ2-3; D perhaps matches TRBD2 (6 bases). CDR3 length: 15 amino acids. CDR1 and CDR2 from the germline V gene are MNHEY and SMNVEV (reference sequence). Trimming cost V 4 bases and J 0 bases, with 11 bases left between them. CDR3 sequence reads: CASSSPAGSTDTQYF. CDR3 coding DNA: TGTGCCAGCAGTTCCCCGGCGGGGAGCACAGATACGCAGTATTTT.

The CDR3 region has the DNA TGTGCCACCAGTGATTCCCGGGAGGGCTATGGCTACACCTTC. It translates to CATSDSREGYGYTF. The chain combines TRBV24-1 with TRBJ1-2; D is unresolved. Germline V gene lookup returns CDR1 KGHDR and CDR2 SFDVKD. The CDR3 is made up of 14 amino acids. V lost 2 bases and J 4 bases, leaving 10 bases between the germline ends.

The chain combines TRBV29-1 with TRBJ1-1, with TRBD1 matching over 10 bases. Trimming at V came to 7 bases and at J to 3 bases, leaving 11 bases not matched to a gene. Germline V gene data show CDR1 as SQVTM and CDR2 as ANQGSEA. The length of the CDR3 is 15 residues. CDR3 loop: CSGTVTGGDDTEAFF. The DNA of the CDR3 is TGCAGCGGAACGGTGACAGGGGGCGATGACACTGAAGCTTTCTTT.

This clonotype was seen more than once but under ten times. The chain joins TRBV20-1 to TRBJ1-5, with 9 bases matching TRBD1. This CDR3 has 15 amino acids. With V trimmed by 1 base and J by 5 bases, 6 bases remained unmatched. In germline, CDR1 is DFQATT, CDR2 SNEGSKA (reference sequence). The DNA for the CDR3 is TGCAGTGCTAGAGTTTCGACAGGGGGGGATCAGCCCCAGCATTTT. It encodes CSARVSTGGDQPQHF.

The V gene is TRBV7-9, the J gene TRBJ2-7; D unresolved. V lost 8 bases to trimming and J lost 3 bases, with 8 bases between them. The CDR3 is 11 residues long. CDR1 and CDR2 (germline): SEHNR, FQNEAQ (reference sequence). CDR3 in amino acids: CASDRNYEQYF. In nucleotides, the CDR3 is TGTGCCAGCGATAGAAACTACGAGCAGTACTTC.

This chain connects TRBV5-1 to TRBJ1-1; TRBD1 aligns across 8 bases. Germline V CDR1 and CDR2: SGHRS, YFSETQ. The J segment lost 4 bases and the V segment lost 0 bases, leaving 5 bases of the junction unmatched. The CDR3 has 15 residues. The CDR3 spells CASSLVQGAPTEAFF. Here the CDR3 DNA reads TGCGCCAGCAGCTTGGTGCAGGGGGCCCCCACTGAAGCTTTCTTT. Complete variable domain (other parts from reference TRBV5-1 and TRBJ1-1): KAGVTQTPRYLIKTRGQQVTLSCSPISGHRSVSWYQQTPGQGLQFLFEYFSETQRNKGNFPGRFSGRQFSNSRSEMNVSTLELGDSALYLCASSLVQGAPTEAFFGQGTRLTVV.

The table lists this clonotype with a few counts. The chain is built from TRBV18 and TRBJ1-6; no clear D gene. Per germline, CDR1 KGHSH and CDR2 LQKENI. The CDR3 is 15 amino acids. Deletions cut 0 bases from V and 5 bases from J, with 8 bases between. CDR3 loop: CASSPPWGNNSPLHF. CDR3 DNA: TGTGCCAGCTCACCACCGTGGGGAAATAATTCACCCCTCCACTTT.

The table lists this clonotype with a count of one. V and J are TRBV5-1 and TRBJ2-7, with D possibly TRBD2 on 6 matching bases. Trimming took 4 bases from V and 6 from J, leaving 20 bases between them. The CDR3 sequence is 15 residues long. CDR1 is SGHRS and CDR2 is YFSETQ in the germline V gene. The CDR3 DNA follows: TGCGCCAGCAGCCGGGGGACGGATACTGGCAGCGAGCAGTACTTC. It is translated as CASSRGTDTGSEQYF. Variable domain in full (rest from reference TRBV5-1 and TRBJ2-7): KAGVTQTPRYLIKTRGQQVTLSCSPISGHRSVSWYQQTPGQGLQFLFEYFSETQRNKGNFPGRFSGRQFSNSRSEMNVSTLELGDSALYLCASSRGTDTGSEQYFGPGTRLTVT.

This chain uses TRBV12-3 or TRBV12-4 with TRBJ2-5; the D gene is possibly TRBD2 (5 bases). The ends were cut back, 0 bases at V and 8 bases at J, with 13 bases in the middle. CDR3 size: 14 residues. The CDR3 bases are TGTGCCAGCAGTTTAGCGGGCCTCCGGGGAACCCAGTACTTC. It specifies CASSLAGLRGTQYF.

The V and J genes are TRBV12-3 or TRBV12-4 and TRBJ2-7; D gene ambiguous. V was cut by 5 bases and J by 3 bases, with 11 bases left in between. The CDR3 contains 13 residues. The CDR3: CASSPSYSYEQYF. The CDR3 DNA reads TGTGCCAGCAGTCCCAGTTACAGCTACGAGCAGTACTTC.

V gene TRBV5-6 combines with J gene TRBJ2-7; tentative D call: TRBD1 (6 bases). Germline CDR1 and CDR2: SGHDT and YYEEEE. The CDR3 is 14 residues long. Deletions cut 4 bases from V and 2 bases from J, with 13 bases between. Here the CDR3 reads CASSDRQVAYEQYF. The CDR3 DNA sequence: TGTGCCAGCAGCGATCGACAGGTAGCCTACGAGCAGTACTTC.

This clonotype was found a few times. This chain joins TRBV28 and TRBJ1-2, with D perhaps matching TRBD1 (6 bases). In germline, CDR1 is MDHEN, CDR2 SYDVKM. This CDR3 is built from 15 residues. Trimming removed 5 bases at V and 0 bases at J, with 13 bases between. CDR3 amino acids: CASSQDDRTNYGYTF. CDR3 in DNA: TGTGCCAGCAGTCAGGATGACAGGACTAACTATGGCTACACCTTC.

This clonotype was found a few times. The chain uses TRBV24-1 and TRBJ1-2, with D maybe TRBD1 (5 bases). This CDR3 is built from 16 residues. Per the germline V gene, CDR1 is KGHDR and CDR2 is SFDVKD. Trimming pared 5 bases from V and 2 bases from J, leaving 17 bases between. CDR3 DNA: TGTGCCACCAGTGGATCCCGAGCGGCAGGGAACTATGGCTACACCTTC. Encoded protein: CATSGSRAAGNYGYTF.

The sample holds a few counts of this clonotype. The V call is TRBV5-1, the J call TRBJ1-1; D is perhaps TRBD1 (6 bases). This CDR3 has 14 amino acids. Germline V gives CDR1 SGHRS, CDR2 YFSETQ. Deletions cut 0 bases from V and 4 bases from J, with 10 bases between. In DNA, the CDR3 is TGCGCCAGCAGCTTGGTCTGGGGGCCCACTGAAGCTTTCTTT. This gives the protein CASSLVWGPTEAFF.

The chain uses TRBV11-2 and TRBJ2-7; D remains ambiguous. The CDR3 runs to 15 residues. Germline assignment: CDR1 SGHAT and CDR2 FQNNGV. Trimming shortened V by 8 bases and J by 0 bases, and 17 bases separated the two germline ends. The CDR3 loop reads CASRQGRKSSYEQYF. For the CDR3, the DNA is TGTGCCAGCCGGCAAGGACGGAAAAGCTCCTACGAGCAGTACTTC.

This chain joins TRBV25-1 and TRBJ2-3, with 7 bases fitting TRBD1. Looked up from germline, CDR1 is MGHDK and CDR2 is SYGVNS. This CDR3 has 15 residues. The V segment lost 6 bases and the J segment 0 bases; nucleotides outside the gene matches: 6. CDR3 sequence: CASRELGQSTDTQYF. CDR3 DNA sequence: TGTGCCAGCAGGGAACTGGGACAGAGCACAGATACGCAGTATTTT.

This clonotype was picked up a small number of times. V gene TRBV7-9 combines with J gene TRBJ2-7, with 12 bases matching TRBD1. Trimming at V came to 1 base and at J to 5 bases, leaving 6 bases not matched to a gene. Germline V gene sequence: CDR1 SEHNR, CDR2 FQNEAQ (reference sequence). The CDR3 sequence is 16 residues long. The DNA for the CDR3 is TGTGCCAGCAGCTTAGGGGACAGGGGGCGGGTCGACGAGCAGTACTTC. This gives the protein CASSLGDRGRVDEQYF. Together with reference TRBV7-9 and TRBJ2-7, the CDR3 gives the full variable domain: DTGVSQNPRHKITKRGQNVTFRCDPISEHNRLYWYRQTLGQGPEFLTYFQNEAQLEKSRLLSDRFSAERPKGSFSTLEIQRTEQGDSAMYLCASSLGDRGRVDEQYFGPGTRLTVT.

The chain is built from TRBV7-9 and TRBJ2-1, with a tentative D call TRBD1 (6 bases). Trimming took off 4 bases at V and 8 bases at J, with 15 bases between the two ends. The CDR3 spans 14 residues. From germline, CDR1 is SEHNR and CDR2 FQNEAQ (reference sequence). CDR3 nucleotides: TGTGCCAGCAGCTCCCGTCCACAGGGCCATGAGCAGTTCTTC. Translating it yields CASSSRPQGHEQFF.

This clonotype was detected a few times. The chain links TRBV7-9 to TRBJ1-2; D gene unclear. The CDR3 contains 15 residues. The germline CDR1 and CDR2 sequences are SEHNR and FQNEAQ (reference sequence). V was trimmed by 3 bases and J by 3 bases, leaving 14 bases between them. The CDR3 sequence: CASSLDLTTYYGYTF. In nucleotides, the CDR3 is TGTGCCAGCAGCTTGGACCTTACGACTTACTATGGCTACACCTTC.

This clonotype was counted between two and nine times. The rearrangement links TRBV7-6 to TRBJ2-1; TRBD2 matches at 9 bases. CDR1 SGHVS and CDR2 FNYEAQ come from the germline V gene. This CDR3 is 17 amino acids long. Trimming removed 6 bases from V and 1 base from J; junction bases left unmatched: 10. CDR3 loop: CASSPTRREGSYNEQFF. The CDR3 DNA follows: TGTGCCAGCAGTCCTACCCGGCGGGAGGGATCCTACAATGAGCAGTTCTTC.

The rearrangement uses TRBV2 and TRBJ1-5; no definite D call. The V end was cut by 4 bases, the J end by 3 bases, with 4 bases between. The CDR3 sequence is 12 residues long. From germline, CDR1 is SNHLY and CDR2 FYNNEI. The CDR3 is CASSAYNQPQHF. As DNA, the CDR3 is TGTGCCAGCAGTGCCTACAATCAGCCCCAGCATTTT.

The V and J genes are TRBV20-1 and TRBJ1-2; 7 bases match TRBD1. Germline CDR1 and CDR2: DFQATT and SNEGSKA (reference sequence). The CDR3 has 14 residues. Germline trimming cut 2 bases from V and 4 bases from J; bases unmatched to any gene: 7. The CDR3 is CSARPTGSPYGYTF. The DNA for the CDR3 is TGCAGTGCTAGACCGACAGGGTCCCCCTATGGCTACACCTTC.

This rearrangement joins TRBV6-4 to TRBJ1-5; D gene unclear. CDR3 length: 13 residues. Trimming left V 9 bases short and J 0 bases short, with 9 bases between. Germline lookup yields CDR1 MRHNA and CDR2 SNTAGT. CDR3 protein: CASPTDSNQPQHF. In DNA form, the CDR3 reads TGTGCCAGTCCCACGGATAGCAATCAGCCCCAGCATTTT.

This clonotype showed up just a few times. The CDR3 here is CASSLDGKGLGYTF. Here the CDR3 DNA reads TGTGCCAGCAGTTTAGACGGAAAGGGGTTAGGCTACACCTTC. The chain couples TRBV12-3 or TRBV12-4 to TRBJ1-2, with D perhaps TRBD1 (5 bases). V lost 1 base and J 8 bases, leaving 14 bases between the germline ends. The CDR3 length is 14 residues.

This sequence joins TRBV15 and TRBJ1-3; tentatively, D is TRBD1 (6 bases). Trimming cost V 3 bases and J 4 bases, with 16 bases left between them. CDR3 length: 16 amino acids. Germline V gene sequence: CDR1 LNHNV, CDR2 YYDKDF (reference sequence). CDR3 sequence: CATSSEQGLYGNTIYF. The CDR3 region has the DNA TGTGCCACCAGCAGTGAACAGGGTCTTTACGGAAACACCATATATTTT.

This clonotype occurred a few times. The chain joins TRBV12-3 or TRBV12-4 to TRBJ1-5, with D uncertain. The V end lost 6 bases, the J end lost 2 bases, and 14 bases lay between the germline ends. The CDR3 is made up of 15 amino acids. The CDR3, as DNA: TGTGCCAGCAGCACTAACTGGGGAGGCAATCAGCCCCAGCATTTT. It specifies CASSTNWGGNQPQHF.

This clonotype showed up just once. This sequence joins TRBV7-8 and TRBJ2-5; 9 positions match TRBD1. There are 14 residues in the CDR3. After removal of 5 bases from V and 5 bases from J, the junction contained 6 bases not matched to a gene. Germline CDR1 reads SGHVS; CDR2 reads FQNEAQ. The CDR3 DNA follows: TGTGCCAGCAGCATTTACAGGGGGCCGGAGACCCAGTACTTC. Translating it yields CASSIYRGPETQYF.

In its sample, this clonotype was seen a few times. The J gene is TRBJ2-3, the V gene TRBV20-1, with 7 bases aligning to TRBD2. Germline-derived CDR1 and CDR2 are DFQATT and SNEGSKA (reference sequence). The V gene end was trimmed by 5 bases and the J gene end by 2 bases; junction bases not matched to a gene: 7. This CDR3 is built from 14 residues. CDR3 sequence reads: CSARRLAYTDTQYF. The CDR3 coding sequence is TGCAGTGCTCGACGACTAGCTTACACAGATACGCAGTATTTT.